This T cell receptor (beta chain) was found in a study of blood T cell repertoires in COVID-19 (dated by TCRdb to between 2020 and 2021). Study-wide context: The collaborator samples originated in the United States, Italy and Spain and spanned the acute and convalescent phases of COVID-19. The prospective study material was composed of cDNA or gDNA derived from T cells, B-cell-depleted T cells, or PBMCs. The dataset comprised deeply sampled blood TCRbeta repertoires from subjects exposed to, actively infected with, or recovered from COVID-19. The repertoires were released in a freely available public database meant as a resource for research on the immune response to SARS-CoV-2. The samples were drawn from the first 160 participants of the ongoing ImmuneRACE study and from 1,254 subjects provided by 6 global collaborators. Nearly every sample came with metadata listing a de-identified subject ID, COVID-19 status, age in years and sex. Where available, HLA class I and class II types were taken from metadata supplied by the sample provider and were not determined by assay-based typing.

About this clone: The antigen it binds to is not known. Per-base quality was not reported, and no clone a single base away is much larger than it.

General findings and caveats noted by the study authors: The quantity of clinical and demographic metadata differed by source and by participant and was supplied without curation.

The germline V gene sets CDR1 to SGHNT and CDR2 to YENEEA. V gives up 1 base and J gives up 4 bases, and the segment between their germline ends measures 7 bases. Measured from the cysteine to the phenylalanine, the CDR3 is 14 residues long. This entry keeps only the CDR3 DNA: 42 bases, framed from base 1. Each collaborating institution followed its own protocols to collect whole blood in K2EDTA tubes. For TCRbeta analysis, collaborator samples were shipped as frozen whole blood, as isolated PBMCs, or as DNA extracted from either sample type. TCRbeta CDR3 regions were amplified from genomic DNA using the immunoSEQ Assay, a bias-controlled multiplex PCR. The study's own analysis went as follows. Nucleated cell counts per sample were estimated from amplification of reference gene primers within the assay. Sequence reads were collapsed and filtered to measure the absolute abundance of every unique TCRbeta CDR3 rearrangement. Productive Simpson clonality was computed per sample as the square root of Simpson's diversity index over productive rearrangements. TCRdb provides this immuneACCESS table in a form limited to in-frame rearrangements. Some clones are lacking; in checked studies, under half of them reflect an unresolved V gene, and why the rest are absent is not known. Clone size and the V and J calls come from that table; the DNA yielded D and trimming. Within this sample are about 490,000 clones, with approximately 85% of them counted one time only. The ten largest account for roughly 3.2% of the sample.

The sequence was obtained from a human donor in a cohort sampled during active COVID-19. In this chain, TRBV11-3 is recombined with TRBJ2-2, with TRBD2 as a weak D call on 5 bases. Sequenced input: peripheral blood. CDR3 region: CASSLVGVTGELFF. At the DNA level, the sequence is TGTGCCAGCAGCTTAGTCGGGGTCACCGGGGAGCTGTTTTTT.